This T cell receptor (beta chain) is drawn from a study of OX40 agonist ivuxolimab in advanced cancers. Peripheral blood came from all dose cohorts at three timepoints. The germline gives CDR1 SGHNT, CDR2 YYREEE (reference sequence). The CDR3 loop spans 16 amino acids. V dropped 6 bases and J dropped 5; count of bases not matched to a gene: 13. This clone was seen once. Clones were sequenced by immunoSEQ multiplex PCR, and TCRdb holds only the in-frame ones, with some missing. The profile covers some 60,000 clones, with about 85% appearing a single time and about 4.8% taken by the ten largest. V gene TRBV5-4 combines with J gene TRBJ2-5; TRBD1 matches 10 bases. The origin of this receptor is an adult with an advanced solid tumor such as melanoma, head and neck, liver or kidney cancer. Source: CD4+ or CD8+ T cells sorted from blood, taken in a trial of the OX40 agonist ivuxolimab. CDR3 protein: CASKLRSGQGVETQYF. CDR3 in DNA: TGTGCCAGCAAGCTTCGTTCCGGACAGGGGGTGGAGACCCAGTACTTC. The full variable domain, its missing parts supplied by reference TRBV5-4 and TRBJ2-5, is ETGVTQSPTHLIKTRGQQVTLRCSSQSGHNTVSWYQQALGQGPQFIFQYYREEENGRGNFPPRFSGLQFPNYSSELNVNALELDDSALYLCASKLRSGQGVETQYFGPGTRLLVL.